The 22 T cell receptor beta chains listed next were all sequenced from one sample in a study of cytomegalovirus exposure and HLA in healthy donors. The study ran its PCR with 60 Vbeta and 13 Jbeta primers. The data were produced by immunoSEQ multiplex PCR, yet TCRdb's version contains in-frame clones alone and is incomplete. The table records 95,000 to 100,000 clones, about 75% of them present only once. Material: PBMCs. The receptors stem from a man in his forties in good health and CMV-seropositive.

The rearrangement joins TRBV7-2 to TRBJ1-4; D unresolved. Germline V gives CDR1 SGHTA, CDR2 FQGNSA. Trimming stripped 5 bases from V and 5 bases from J, with 12 bases between. CDR3 length: 14 residues. CDR3 sequence (DNA): TGTGCCAGCAGCCCCAGACGGAGCAATGAAAAACTGTTTTTT. This encodes CASSPRRSNEKLFF.

The rearrangement links TRBV7-9 to TRBJ2-7, with D possibly matching TRBD2 (6 bases). V lost 4 bases, J lost 3 bases, and 13 bases lay in between. The CDR3 runs 14 residues. Per germline, CDR1 SEHNR and CDR2 FQNEAQ (reference sequence). The CDR3 region is CASSSLGTLYEQYF. The CDR3 bases are TGTGCCAGCAGCTCGCTCGGGACTCTCTACGAGCAGTACTTC.

J is TRBJ2-1 and V is TRBV5-6, with 9 bases aligning to TRBD2. The CDR3 is 16 amino acids. V was clipped by 0 bases and J by 3 bases; unmatched bases: 4. Germline assignment: CDR1 SGHDT and CDR2 YYEEEE. The CDR3 sequence: CASSLAPSGNYNEQFF. DNA of the CDR3: TGTGCCAGCAGCTTGGCGCCTAGCGGGAACTACAATGAGCAGTTCTTC.

Turning to this clone: One junction end disagrees with the germline gene, perhaps due to a read error. The J gene is TRBJ2-2, the V gene TRBV7-2; 7 bases match TRBD2. CDR3 length: 16 amino acids. Germline CDR1 is SGHTA and CDR2 is FQGNSA. The CDR3 sequence: CASSSDSSGNPGELFF. CDR3 in DNA: TGTGCCAGCAGCTCCGATTCCAGCGGGAACCCCGGGGAGCTGTTTTTT.

The V call is TRBV5-1, the J call TRBJ1-2, with D perhaps matching TRBD1 (5 bases). CDR1 is SGHRS and CDR2 is YFSETQ in the germline V gene. The V end lost 4 bases, the J end lost 8 bases, and 15 bases lay between the germline ends. The CDR3 extends over 13 amino acids. CDR3 bases: TGCGCCAGCAGCGAGACAGAGCCCTGGGGCTACACCTTC. This codes for CASSETEPWGYTF.

This chain links TRBV9 with TRBJ2-3; 14 bases match TRBD2. Germline V gene data show CDR1 as SGDLS and CDR2 as YYNGEE. The CDR3 extends over 18 amino acids. Unmatched junction bases numbered 7, after V lost 2 bases and J lost 2 bases. The CDR3 sequence: CASSVYGLAGGFTDTQYF. The CDR3 coding sequence is TGTGCCAGCAGCGTTTACGGACTAGCGGGGGGCTTCACAGATACGCAGTATTTT. Together with reference TRBV9 and TRBJ2-3, the CDR3 gives the full variable domain: DSGVTQTPKHLITATGQRVTLRCSPRSGDLSVYWYQQSLDQGLQFLIQYYNGEERAKGNILERFSAQQFPDLHSELNLSSLELGDSALYFCASSVYGLAGGFTDTQYFGPGTRLTVL.

The gene calls are TRBV4-2 and TRBJ1-6; TRBD1 is a possible D gene (5 bases). Germline V CDR1 and CDR2: LGHNA, YNFKEQ. The CDR3 length is 19 residues. Trimming pared 0 bases from V and 4 bases from J, leaving 19 bases between. In DNA, the CDR3 is TGTGCCAGCAGCCAAGATCCAGCCGTACAGGCCAATTATAATTCACCCCTCCACTTT. It yields the protein CASSQDPAVQANYNSPLHF.

CDR3 bases: TGTGCCAGCAGCTTATGGTCTGGAGGGGGGGATCAAGAGACCCAGTACTTC. Protein: CASSLWSGGGDQETQYF. The V and J genes are TRBV11-3 and TRBJ2-5; D may be TRBD2 (7 bases). CDR1 SGHNT and CDR2 YENEEA come from the germline V gene. This CDR3 spans 17 amino acids. Trimming left V 2 bases short and J 2 bases short, with 18 bases between.

This clone was observed at least ten times. The chain uses TRBV5-6 and TRBJ1-5; 8 nucleotides match TRBD1. Trimming took 0 bases from V and 4 from J; bases not matched to a gene: 6. This CDR3 region has 16 residues. Germline loops: CDR1 SGHDT, CDR2 YYEEEE. The CDR3: CASSLGGTGFNQPQHF. The CDR3 nucleotides are TGTGCCAGCAGCTTGGGCGGGACAGGATTTAATCAGCCCCAGCATTTT.

The V gene is TRBV28, the J gene TRBJ2-6; 7 bases match TRBD1. The germline CDR1 and CDR2 sequences are MDHEN and SYDVKM. Trimming cost V 6 bases and J 6 bases; bases outside gene matches: 11. This CDR3 contains 16 residues. CDR3 sequence: CASSNPRGRVANVLTF. The CDR3, as DNA: TGTGCCAGCAGCAACCCTAGGGGGCGCGTGGCCAACGTCCTGACTTTC.

Worth noting for this clone: The junction and the germline gene differ at one end; a read error may be behind it. The gene calls are TRBV7-9 and TRBJ2-5, with 12 bases lining up with TRBD2. The CDR3 has 16 amino acids. The V gene's germline CDR1 is SEHNR and CDR2 FQNEAQ (reference sequence). The CDR3 DNA reads TGTTCCAGCAGCTTCTCGACTAGCGGGAGCCAAGAGACCCAGTACTTC. This translates into CSSSFSTSGSQETQYF.

The chain links TRBV9 to TRBJ2-1; 7 bases fit TRBD2. J was trimmed by 7 bases and V by 0 bases; bases with no gene match: 10. CDR3 length equals 16 residues. CDR1 is SGDLS and CDR2 is YYNGEE in the germline V gene. Here the CDR3 reads CASSVGPPGTTNEQFF. The CDR3 DNA reads TGTGCCAGCAGCGTAGGTCCCCCAGGGACTACGAATGAGCAGTTCTTC.

In this sample, this clone turned up once. This chain uses TRBV12-5 with TRBJ2-5, with TRBD2 identical over 7 bases. The J call may not be correct, given that the DNA end is closer to TRBJ2-7. Germline-derived CDR1 and CDR2 are LGHNT and FRNRAP. This CDR3 region has 14 residues. CDR3 bases: TGTGCTAGTGGTTTGGCTAGCGGTACTACCGAGCAGTACTTC. The encoded protein is CASGLASGTTEQYF.

This clone appeared a few times. The chain employs TRBV4-1 and TRBJ1-2; 8 bases agree with TRBD1. The CDR3 extends over 17 amino acids. V gave up 3 bases and J gave up 3 bases; unmatched junction bases: 12. Germline-derived CDR1 and CDR2 are MGHRA and YSYEKL. Here the CDR3 reads CASSQGRRDRPYYGYTF. CDR3 in DNA: TGCGCCAGCAGCCAGGGACGCCGGGACAGGCCTTACTATGGCTACACCTTC.

The chain has TRBV28 and TRBJ1-2; D not resolved. V shed 6 bases and J shed 2 bases, with 10 bases lying between them. Germline CDR1 reads MDHEN; CDR2 reads SYDVKM. The CDR3 length is 13 residues. CDR3 sequence reads: CASRMDSNYGYTF. In DNA form, the CDR3 reads TGTGCCAGCAGGATGGACTCGAACTATGGCTACACCTTC.

The chain has TRBV11-2 and TRBJ1-4; D may be TRBD1 (5 bases). From germline, CDR1 is SGHAT and CDR2 FQNNGV. V lost 4 bases and J lost 3, with 12 bases in between. This CDR3 comprises 15 residues. The CDR3 is CASSWQGRANEKLFF. For the CDR3, the DNA is TGTGCCAGCAGCTGGCAGGGTCGAGCTAATGAAAAACTGTTTTTT.

The V call is TRBV27, the J call TRBJ2-3; no reliable D call. Trimming removed 5 bases at V and 0 bases at J, with 21 bases between. The CDR3 is 18 residues long. The V gene's germline CDR1 is MNHEY and CDR2 SMNVEV (reference sequence). The CDR3 spells CASSITFSLPSSTDTQYF. As DNA, the CDR3 is TGTGCCAGCAGTATAACTTTTTCACTCCCTTCCAGCACAGATACGCAGTATTTT.

V is TRBV4-1 and J is TRBJ2-5; possible D gene TRBD2, 5 bases. V lost 5 bases and J lost 2, with 9 bases in between. The CDR3 has 13 residues. Germline assignment: CDR1 MGHRA and CDR2 YSYEKL. The CDR3: CASSARVQETQYF. The CDR3 coding sequence is TGCGCCAGCAGCGCGCGGGTTCAAGAGACCCAGTACTTC.

The chain has TRBV18 and TRBJ1-6; tentatively, D is TRBD1 (5 bases). Trimming shortened V by 5 bases and J by 7 bases, and 15 bases separated the two germline ends. Germline V lookup: CDR1 KGHSH, CDR2 LQKENI. The CDR3 extends over 15 amino acids. The CDR3 nucleotides read TGTGCCAGCTCAGTGTCAGCAGGGCAGAATTCACCCCTCCACTTT. This gives the protein CASSVSAGQNSPLHF.

CDR3 sequence reads: CASSLAGDGYGYTF. CDR3 sequence (DNA): TGTGCCAGCAGCCTCGCGGGGGATGGGTATGGCTACACCTTC. The genes are TRBV7-9 and TRBJ1-2; TRBD1 is a possible D gene (5 bases). Trimming removed 5 bases from V and 5 bases from J, with 15 bases in between. The V gene's germline CDR1 is SEHNR and CDR2 FQNEAQ (reference sequence). This CDR3 spans 14 amino acids.

CDR3: CASSPPRGASTDTQYF. The CDR3 region has the DNA TGTGCCAGCTCACCACCCCGGGGGGCTAGCACAGATACGCAGTATTTT. The genes are TRBV18 and TRBJ2-3, with TRBD2 as a possible D gene (7 bases). Trimming took off 0 bases at V and 0 bases at J, with 10 bases between the two ends. The CDR3 length is 16 residues. The V gene's germline CDR1 is KGHSH and CDR2 LQKENI.

Regarding this clone: The junction departs from germline at one end; a sequencing error may be responsible. The chain has TRBV7-7 and TRBJ2-1; TRBD1 matches at 7 bases. The length of the CDR3 is 15 residues. Germline assignment: CDR1 SSHAT and CDR2 FNYEAQ (reference sequence). In nucleotides, the CDR3 is TGTGCTAGCAGCTTAGACAGGGTCTCCTACAATGAGCAGTTCTTC. Protein: CASSLDRVSYNEQFF.